The rows below give T cell receptor beta chains drawn from one sample of a study of shared clonotypes between healthy human individuals. Assay: immunoSEQ multiplex PCR; the TCRdb copy retains only in-frame clones and omits some. The data show 1.5 million to 2.5 million clones, approximately 95% seen once. The sequencing input was naive CD8+ T cells sorted from blood. These receptors all come from a young man in good health. Both conserved end residues are part of each CDR3. For some rows the clone size is stated as once, few or many, or as a class when expanded; others skip it.

v_call	clone_size	j_call	cdr3_aa
TRBV5-1	.	TRBJ2-2	CASSLGQTNTGELFF
TRBV15	.	TRBJ1-1	CATSRGPGLGGNTEAFF
TRBV10-2	.	TRBJ2-3	CASSTLTGTSTDTQYF
TRBV12-5	.	TRBJ2-1	CASGPWTSGVDEQFF
TRBV5-4	.	TRBJ2-7	CASSHDITYEQYF
TRBV5-8	.	TRBJ2-1	CASSSGLAGLLEQFF
TRBV28	.	TRBJ2-7	CASSFSTSGYSYEQYF
TRBV6-5	.	TRBJ2-7	CASSYGTGSAYEQYF
TRBV7-8	.	TRBJ2-7	CASSHRDHLSYEQYF
TRBV27	.	TRBJ2-1	CASSGLAGVSYNEQFF
TRBV9	.	TRBJ2-7	CASSPSDSYEQYF
TRBV5-6	.	TRBJ2-3	CASSRVVAAGDTQYF
TRBV10-3	.	TRBJ2-7	CAISALDRGHNYEQYF
TRBV4-3	.	TRBJ1-2	CASSQDSGAGYGYTF
TRBV27	.	TRBJ2-1	CASSPLNMGNEQFF
TRBV7-8	.	TRBJ2-1	CASSVSGTPYNEQFF
TRBV4-1	.	TRBJ1-1	CASSQDWPFMNTEAFF
TRBV5-1	.	TRBJ2-3	CASSSPPGRAEGDTQYF
TRBV18	.	TRBJ1-6	CASSRAGTGDSPLHF
TRBV6-5	.	TRBJ2-5	CASRAEETQYF
TRBV7-7	.	TRBJ2-5	CASSTGVQETQYF
TRBV9	.	TRBJ2-1	CASSTPLTSYSYNEQFF
TRBV11-2	.	TRBJ2-7	CASSLEGQGVNEQYF
TRBV6-5	once	TRBJ2-1	CATNILGANEQFF
TRBV28	.	TRBJ1-1	CASSLSRGYTEAFF
TRBV7-2	.	TRBJ1-4	CASSQESPASYEKLFF
TRBV7-9	.	TRBJ1-2	CASSLGQGNYGYTF
TRBV6-4	.	TRBJ1-2	CASRARDSSNYGYTF
TRBV28	.	TRBJ1-3	CASSSRDRVSVWEGNTIYF
TRBV5-6	.	TRBJ1-1	CASSLLIGQGVYGDTEAFF
TRBV19	.	TRBJ2-3	CASQITEPGQSTDTQYF
TRBV27	.	TRBJ2-1	CASSSIAGAGDEQFF
TRBV6-5	.	TRBJ2-7	CASSTSGRDYEQYF
TRBV27	once	TRBJ2-3	CASSSYGAEVSTDTQYF
TRBV2	.	TRBJ2-2	CASSDLGGELFF
TRBV7-9	.	TRBJ2-7	CASSLGGPSYEQYF
TRBV10-1	.	TRBJ2-1	CASSEYQGGKDEQFF
TRBV7-2	.	TRBJ2-7	CASSLDWGNEQYF
TRBV27	once	TRBJ2-7	CASSMNSGTGSYEQYF
TRBV7-9	.	TRBJ2-7	CASSEGKAYEQYF
TRBV13	.	TRBJ2-7	CASSPSRSYEQYF
TRBV5-4	.	TRBJ2-3	CASSLLASDTQYF
TRBV27	.	TRBJ2-5	CASHRGGGETQYF
TRBV6-5	.	TRBJ1-2	CASRFSDKSNGYTF
TRBV28	.	TRBJ2-7	CASRRTGGIYEQYF
TRBV27	.	TRBJ2-1	CASSLWGGLSYNEQFF
TRBV10-3	once	TRBJ1-1	CAISEAQGARTEAFF
TRBV10-3	.	TRBJ2-5	CAISESAGLETQYF
TRBV7-8	.	TRBJ1-2	CASSLGTDLYYGYTF
TRBV7-3	.	TRBJ2-7	CASSFGGFGEQYF
TRBV11-2	.	TRBJ2-6	CASSHLGALSSGANVLTF
TRBV12-5	.	TRBJ2-5	CASGLGQGKWETQYF
TRBV2	.	TRBJ1-2	CASSESTTFYGYTF
TRBV29-1	.	TRBJ2-3	CSVDPLGTDTQYF
TRBV10-3	once	TRBJ1-3	CAISGAMGSGNTIYF
TRBV2	.	TRBJ1-2	CASSEEPTFYGYTF